The next 24 T cell receptor beta chains were all read from a single sample in a study of T-cell memory formation after mild COVID-19 (dated by TCRdb to the early 2020s). The library was made by 5' RACE. Sequencing relied on an Illumina NovaSeq 6000. Using fastp trimming at Q25 and MiXCR clonotype assembly, TCRdb reanalyzed the public sequencing data and kept in-frame beta chains. Rows matching on CDR3 protein sequence are summarized as one entry with the most common DNA and genes. For this sample the table gives hundreds of thousands of distinct CDR3 sequences, of which about a fifth were detected only once. The top ten clones comprise about 12% of the sample. Sequencing was carried out using PBMCs or a T cell subset sorted from them (not recorded which). These receptors were collected from an adult woman who had mild COVID-19 (a few samples of this study predate the infection). The sample titles of this study are shuffled in the database, so cell type and time point are left out; the donor was told from shared clones.

This clonotype appeared a few times. The chain uses TRBV7-2 and TRBJ2-2; 8 positions agree with TRBD2. CDR1 is SGHTA and CDR2 is FQGNSA in the germline V gene. This CDR3 has 16 amino acids. The V gene end was trimmed by 3 bases and the J gene end by 5 bases; junction bases not matched to a gene: 8. The chain's CDR3 is CASSLSGTRRTGELFF. The CDR3 nucleotides are TGTGCCAGCAGCTTGTCCGGGACTAGAAGAACCGGGGAGCTGTTTTTT.

This clonotype was seen a handful of times. The V gene is TRBV12-3 or TRBV12-4, the J gene TRBJ2-3, with D uncertain. This CDR3 is 15 amino acids long. V was shortened by 5 bases and J by 0 bases, with 12 bases between the two germline ends. In DNA form, the CDR3 reads TGTGCCAGCAGTGCCAATATGATAAGCACAGATACGCAGTATTTT. It codes for CASSANMISTDTQYF.

In its sample, this clonotype was seen a few times. This chain joins TRBV10-3 and TRBJ1-5; D ambiguous. Trimming cost V 2 bases and J 0 bases, with 5 bases left between them. The CDR3 extends over 14 amino acids. Germline CDR1 and CDR2: ENHRY and SYGVKD. The CDR3 coding sequence is TGTGCCATCAGTGAGGGGAATAGCAATCAGCCCCAGCATTTT. This codes for CAISEGNSNQPQHF.

The chain has TRBV19 and TRBJ2-3; D remains ambiguous. Per the germline V gene, CDR1 is LNHDA and CDR2 is SQIVND (reference sequence). Trimming left V 3 bases short and J 0 bases short, with 10 bases between. There are 15 residues in the CDR3. CDR3 loop: CASSILQASTDTQYF. CDR3 DNA: TGTGCCAGTAGTATTCTTCAGGCGAGCACAGATACGCAGTATTTT.

This chain links TRBV12-3 or TRBV12-4 with TRBJ2-7; TRBD1 matches 10 bases. J lost 3 bases, V lost 5 bases, and 10 bases had no gene match. The CDR3 totals 16 residues. The CDR3 reads CASSLIGTGALYEQYF. The CDR3 bases are TGTGCCAGCAGTCTTATTGGGACAGGGGCCCTCTACGAGCAGTACTTC.

This clonotype was counted only a few times. This chain joins TRBV7-2 and TRBJ2-5; a possible D gene is TRBD2 (5 bases). Germline loops: CDR1 SGHTA, CDR2 FQGNSA. This CDR3 region has 14 residues. V was pared by 5 bases and J by 5 bases, with 15 bases between. The CDR3 coding sequence is TGTGCCAGCAGCCGAGCCATTACGGGGGAGACCCAGTACTTC. Its translation: CASSRAITGETQYF.

This clonotype was observed a handful of times. V is TRBV7-6 and J is TRBJ1-3; D ambiguous. Trimming shortened V by 5 bases and J by 0 bases, and 11 bases separated the two germline ends. This CDR3 spans 15 amino acids. The germline gives CDR1 SGHVS, CDR2 FNYEAQ. CDR3 sequence: CASSADGTSGNTIYF. The CDR3 nucleotides are TGTGCCAGCAGCGCGGACGGTACCTCTGGAAACACCATATATTTT. The variable domain in full, completed from reference TRBV7-6 and TRBJ1-3, reads GAGVSQSPRYKVTKRGQDVALRCDPISGHVSLYWYRQALGQGPEFLTYFNYEAQQDKSGLPNDRFSAERPEGSISTLTIQRTEQRDSAMYRCASSADGTSGNTIYFGEGSWLTVV.

J is TRBJ1-1 and V is TRBV4-3; 7 bases align to TRBD1. The CDR3 extends over 17 amino acids. V shed 0 bases and J 1 base; nucleotides not matched to a gene: 8. Germline CDR1 is LGHNA and CDR2 is YSLEER. The CDR3 DNA is TGCGCCAGCAGCCAAGATTGGGCGGGACAGACGAACACTGAAGCTTTCTTT. It yields the protein CASSQDWAGQTNTEAFF.

In its sample, this clonotype was seen a few times. The J gene is TRBJ1-5, the V gene TRBV12-3 or TRBV12-4; D is unclear. Trimming removed 1 base from V and 6 bases from J, with 13 bases in between. The CDR3 contains 15 residues. CDR3 DNA sequence: TGTGCCAGCAGTTTAGGGTTCGATATCGGTCAGCCCCAGCATTTT. It codes for CASSLGFDIGQPQHF.

Only a few counts were recorded for this clonotype. The chain carries TRBV11-2 and TRBJ2-6; 7 nucleotides align to TRBD2. CDR3 size: 18 residues. Germline CDR1 is SGHAT and CDR2 is FQNNGV. V gave up 3 bases and J gave up 1 base; unmatched junction bases: 9. CDR3 bases: TGTGCCAGCAGCTTCCCAGCGGGGCTGCTTTCTGGGGCCAACGTCCTGACTTTC. Translated: CASSFPAGLLSGANVLTF. Variable domain in full (rest from reference TRBV11-2 and TRBJ2-6): EAGVAQSPRYKIIEKRQSVAFWCNPISGHATLYWYQQILGQGPKLLIQFQNNGVVDDSQLPKDRFSAERLKGVDSTLKIQPAKLEDSAVYLCASSFPAGLLSGANVLTFGAGSRLTVL.

In this sample, this clonotype turned up a few times. This chain links TRBV28 with TRBJ2-3, with TRBD1 matching 8 bases. The CDR3 consists of 14 residues. Germline V gene data show CDR1 as MDHEN and CDR2 as SYDVKM. V trimming: 6 bases; J trimming: 3 bases; junction bases outside the gene matches: 5. The DNA for the CDR3 is TGTGCCAGCAGGGACAGGGTTCGGACAGATACGCAGTATTTT. Encoded protein: CASRDRVRTDTQYF.

This clonotype was picked up a small number of times. V usage is TRBV20-1 and J usage is TRBJ1-2; TRBD1 is a possible D gene (6 bases). Germline lookup yields CDR1 DFQATT and CDR2 SNEGSKA (reference sequence). The CDR3 covers 15 residues. The germline V and J ends were trimmed by 6 bases and 1 base, with 18 bases remaining between them. The CDR3 DNA reads as TGCAGTGCCAACGATGCGCAGGGGATTAACTATGGCTACACCTTC. This translates into CSANDAQGINYGYTF.

This chain links TRBV14 with TRBJ2-1, with 8 nucleotides matching TRBD2. This CDR3 has 15 residues. V shed 4 bases, J shed 4 bases, and the junction held 6 bases outside the gene matches. The germline V gene encodes CDR1 SGHDN and CDR2 FVKESK. CDR3: CASSPGLVIYNEQFF. The CDR3 bases are TGTGCCAGCAGCCCGGGACTAGTCATTTACAATGAGCAGTTCTTC.

The chain uses TRBV6-5 and TRBJ2-1, with 9 bases aligning to TRBD1. CDR3 length equals 13 residues. Germline CDR1 reads MNHEY; CDR2 reads SVGAGI. Trimming removed 3 bases from V and 10 bases from J; junction bases left unmatched: 4. The CDR3 bases are TGTGCCAGCAGTTATCGGACAGGGGTAGAGCAGTTCTTC. Translating gives CASSYRTGVEQFF.

The chain recombines TRBV7-2 with TRBJ2-5; 7 nucleotides match TRBD2. V trimming: 5 bases; J trimming: 5 bases; junction bases outside the gene matches: 8. Germline loops: CDR1 SGHTA, CDR2 FQGNSA. The CDR3 has 14 residues. CDR3 protein: CASSLQRGGETQYF. CDR3 nucleotides: TGTGCCAGCAGCCTACAAAGGGGAGGGGAGACCCAGTACTTC.

V and J are TRBV7-6 and TRBJ2-2; 7 bases agree with TRBD1. This CDR3 has 14 amino acids. Germline V CDR1 and CDR2: SGHVS, FNYEAQ. The trim removed 4 bases at V and 4 bases at J, leaving 3 bases unmatched. CDR3 sequence (DNA): TGTGCCAGCAGCTCCACAGGGGTCACCGGGGAGCTGTTTTTT. Amino acid sequence: CASSSTGVTGELFF. Filled out from reference TRBV7-6 and TRBJ2-2, the complete variable domain reads GAGVSQSPRYKVTKRGQDVALRCDPISGHVSLYWYRQALGQGPEFLTYFNYEAQQDKSGLPNDRFSAERPEGSISTLTIQRTEQRDSAMYRCASSSTGVTGELFFGEGSRLTVL.

In its sample, this clonotype was seen a few times. The DNA for the CDR3 is TGCGCCAGCAGCCAATACGGACAGGGGGATTACAATGAGCAGTTCTTC. This gives the protein CASSQYGQGDYNEQFF. The chain combines TRBV4-3 with TRBJ2-1; 10 nucleotides agree with TRBD1. The CDR3 sequence is 16 residues long. J lost 4 bases, V lost 2 bases, and 5 bases had no gene match. Germline CDR1 LGHNA, CDR2 YSLEER.

The chain has TRBV5-6 and TRBJ1-5; D is uncertain. The V end lost 3 bases, the J end lost 0 bases, and 16 bases lay between the germline ends. Germline values: CDR1 SGHDT, CDR2 YYEEEE. This CDR3 is built from 17 residues. As DNA, the CDR3 is TGTGCCAGCAGCTACCGGGTTCTGACCGATAGCAATCAGCCCCAGCATTTT. Amino acids: CASSYRVLTDSNQPQHF.

In this sample, this clonotype turned up many times. This sequence joins TRBV9 and TRBJ2-2; D ambiguous. V shed 0 bases and J shed 6 bases, with 0 bases lying between them. The CDR3 is made up of 11 amino acids. Per the germline V gene, CDR1 is SGDLS and CDR2 is YYNGEE. CDR3 amino acids: CASSVAGELFF. The CDR3 bases are TGTGCCAGCAGCGTAGCCGGGGAGCTGTTTTTT.

The V and J genes are TRBV4-1 and TRBJ1-6; D unclear. CDR1 is MGHRA and CDR2 is YSYEKL in the germline V gene. The V gene lost 3 bases and the J gene lost 10 bases, with 7 bases spanning the gap. This CDR3 contains 12 residues. For the CDR3, the DNA is TGCGCCAGCAGCCAGGATGGATCACCCCTCCACTTT. This sequence encodes CASSQDGSPLHF.

V and J are TRBV5-8 and TRBJ1-2, with D perhaps matching TRBD1 (6 bases). CDR3 length: 14 residues. V was trimmed by 4 bases and J by 4 bases, leaving 14 bases between them. CDR1 and CDR2 from the germline V gene are SGHTS and YDEGEE. Written as DNA, the CDR3 is TGTGCCAGCAGCCGGGGGCAGGAGGGCTATGGCTACACCTTC. Translating it yields CASSRGQEGYGYTF.

The V and J genes are TRBV7-6 and TRBJ1-1; 9 positions agree with TRBD1. CDR3 length: 17 amino acids. The J segment lost 4 bases and the V segment lost 3 bases, leaving 12 bases of the junction unmatched. Germline CDR1 is SGHVS and CDR2 is FNYEAQ. In DNA form, the CDR3 reads TGTGCCAGCAGCTTGGGTCCGGGACAGGGTTGGGTCACTGAAGCTTTCTTT. Its translation is CASSLGPGQGWVTEAFF.

This clonotype was detected a few times. This chain joins TRBV9 and TRBJ1-1; TRBD1 is a possible D gene (5 bases). CDR3 length equals 13 residues. In germline, CDR1 is SGDLS, CDR2 YYNGEE. V dropped 0 bases and J dropped 11 bases, with 14 bases sitting between them. The CDR3 reads CASSVGRDDGAFF. The CDR3 coding sequence is TGTGCCAGCAGCGTAGGTAGGGACGATGGGGCTTTCTTT.

This chain links TRBV10-3 with TRBJ2-5; D unclear. Deletions cut 2 bases from V and 4 bases from J, with 5 bases between. CDR1 is ENHRY and CDR2 is SYGVKD in the germline V gene. The CDR3 runs to 12 residues. CDR3: CAISEARETQYF. CDR3 in DNA: TGTGCCATCAGTGAGGCTCGAGAGACCCAGTACTTC.